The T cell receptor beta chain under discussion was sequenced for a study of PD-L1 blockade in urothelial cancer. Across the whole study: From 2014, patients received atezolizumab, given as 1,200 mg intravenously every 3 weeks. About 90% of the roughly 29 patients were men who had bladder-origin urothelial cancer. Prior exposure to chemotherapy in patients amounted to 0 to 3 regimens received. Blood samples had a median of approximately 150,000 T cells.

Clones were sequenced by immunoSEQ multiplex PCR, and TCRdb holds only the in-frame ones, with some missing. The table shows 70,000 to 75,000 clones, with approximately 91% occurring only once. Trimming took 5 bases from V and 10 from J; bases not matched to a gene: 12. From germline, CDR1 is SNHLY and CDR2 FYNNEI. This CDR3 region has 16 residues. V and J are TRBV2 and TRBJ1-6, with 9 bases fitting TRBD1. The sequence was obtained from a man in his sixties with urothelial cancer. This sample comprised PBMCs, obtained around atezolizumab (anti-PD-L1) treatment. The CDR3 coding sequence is TGTGCCAGCAGTCCCGGGACAGGGTACTCTGAGTCACCCCTCCACTTT. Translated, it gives CASSPGTGYSESPLHF.